Listed below are T cell receptor beta chains from one sample, sequenced in a study of blood T cells in healthy people across ages. A single record per CDR3 protein comes from TCRdb applying MiXCR to the 5' RACE reads. The table shows about 640,000 distinct CDR3 sequences, with roughly 58% occurring only once. What was sequenced was blood. The receptors were gathered from a man in his fifties or sixties in good health. CDR3s include the opening cysteine and the closing phenylalanine or tryptophan. The order of the fields is J gene, D gene, V gene, clone size, CDR3 protein, CDR3 DNA. D genes are given only for firm matches. The size field is filled for only some rows; it gives once, few, many or a size class.

>TRBJ1-6|TRBD1|TRBV3-1|.
CASSTTGDSPLHF
TGTGCCAGCAGCACTACAGGGGATTCACCCCTCCACTTT
>TRBJ2-5|TRBD1|TRBV12-3/TRBV12-4|.
CASRFLDRGEETQYF
TGTGCCAGCAGATTTCTGGACAGGGGAGAAGAGACCCAGTACTTC
>TRBJ2-5|TRBD2|TRBV5-1|few
CASSLLAGEQETQYF
TGTGCCAGCAGCTTACTAGCGGGGGAGCAAGAGACCCAGTACTTC
>TRBJ1-4|TRBD1|TRBV12-3/TRBV12-4|.
CASSSGTGGEGEKLFF
TGTGCCAGCAGCTCCGGGACAGGCGGCGAGGGCGAAAAACTGTTTTTT
>TRBJ2-2|TRBD1|TRBV2|.
CAGRTGLTGELFF
TGTGCCGGACGGACAGGGCTCACCGGGGAGCTGTTTTTT
>TRBJ2-6|.|TRBV27|many
CASSLGLSGANVLTF
TGTGCCAGCAGTTTGGGTCTCTCTGGGGCCAACGTCCTGACTTTC
>TRBJ2-5|TRBD2|TRBV5-1|.
CASSPISGGSQETQYF
TGCGCCAGCAGCCCTATCAGCGGGGGGTCCCAAGAGACCCAGTACTTC
>TRBJ2-1|TRBD1|TRBV6-2/TRBV6-3|.
CASSLSTGQINNEQFF
TGTGCCAGCAGCCTAAGTACGGGACAGATTAACAATGAGCAGTTCTTC
>TRBJ2-1|TRBD2|TRBV27|few
CASSLSGGGAPNEQFF
TGTGCCAGCAGTTTATCCGGCGGGGGGGCCCCCAATGAGCAGTTCTTC
>TRBJ2-7|.|TRBV12-3/TRBV12-4|.
CVSSPGRYEQYF
TGTGTCAGCAGTCCCGGGCGTTACGAGCAGTACTTC
>TRBJ2-5|TRBD1|TRBV29-1|few
CSVEGTPGGTQYF
TGCAGCGTTGAGGGGACGCCAGGGGGGACCCAGTACTTC